The T cell receptor (beta chain) described here comes from a study of neurological immune-mediated disorders. The authors produced cDNA by 5'RACE using 10-nucleotide random UMIs. TCRdb analysed the 5' RACE reads with MiXCR anew, one entry per CDR3 protein. This sample has approximately 40,000 distinct CDR3 sequences, with approximately 4.4% found just once. CD4+ or CD8+ T cells, 1 million per library, were used for sorted libraries. Trimming removed 4 bases at V and 10 bases at J, with 18 bases between. The germline V gene encodes CDR1 SGHRS and CDR2 YFSETQ. CDR3 length: 15 residues. This clonotype was found many times.

The receptor was derived from a man aged 18 to 30 in good health. Specimen: CD4+ T cells from blood. The V gene is TRBV5-1, the J gene TRBJ1-6; D is possibly TRBD1 (6 bases). The CDR3 bases are TGCGCCAGCAGCCGGGGGCGTTTGGGGGACTCACCCCTCCACTTT. Translation: CASSRGRLGDSPLHF.